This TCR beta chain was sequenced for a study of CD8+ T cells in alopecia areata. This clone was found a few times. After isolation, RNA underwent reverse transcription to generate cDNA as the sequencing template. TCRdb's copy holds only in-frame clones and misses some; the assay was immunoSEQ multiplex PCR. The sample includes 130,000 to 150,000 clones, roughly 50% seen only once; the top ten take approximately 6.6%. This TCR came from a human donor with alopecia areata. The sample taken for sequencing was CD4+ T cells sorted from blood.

The DNA for the CDR3 is TGTGCCAGTAGTATAATGGGGGGGCCCTACGAGCAGTACTTC. Protein sequence: CASSIMGGPYEQYF. This chain uses TRBV19 with TRBJ2-7, with D possibly matching TRBD2 (7 bases). Germline CDR1 LNHDA, CDR2 SQIVND (reference sequence). Trimming pared 2 bases from V and 2 bases from J, leaving 10 bases between. The CDR3 sequence is 14 residues long. Supplemented by reference TRBV19 and TRBJ2-7, the full variable domain reads DGGITQSPKYLFRKEGQNVTLSCEQNLNHDAMYWYRQDPGQGLRLIYYSQIVNDFQKGDIAEGYSVSREKKESFPLTVTSAQKNPTAFYLCASSIMGGPYEQYFGPGTRLTVT.